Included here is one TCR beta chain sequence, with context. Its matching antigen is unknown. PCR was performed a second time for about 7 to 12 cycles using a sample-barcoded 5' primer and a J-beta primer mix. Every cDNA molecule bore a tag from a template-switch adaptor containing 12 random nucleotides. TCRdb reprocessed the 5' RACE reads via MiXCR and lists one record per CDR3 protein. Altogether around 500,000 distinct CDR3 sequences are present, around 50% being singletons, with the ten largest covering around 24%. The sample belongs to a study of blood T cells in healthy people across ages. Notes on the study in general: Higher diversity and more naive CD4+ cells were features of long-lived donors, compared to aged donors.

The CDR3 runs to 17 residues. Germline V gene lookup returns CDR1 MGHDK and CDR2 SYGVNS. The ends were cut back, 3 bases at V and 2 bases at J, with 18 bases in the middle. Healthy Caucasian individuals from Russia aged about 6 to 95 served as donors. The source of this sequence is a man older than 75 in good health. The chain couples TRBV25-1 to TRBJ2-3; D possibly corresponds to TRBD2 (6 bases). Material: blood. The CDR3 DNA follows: TGTGCCAGCAGTGATCTAGGAGGGCGACCGTCCACAGATACGCAGTATTTT. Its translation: CASSDLGGRPSTDTQYF.